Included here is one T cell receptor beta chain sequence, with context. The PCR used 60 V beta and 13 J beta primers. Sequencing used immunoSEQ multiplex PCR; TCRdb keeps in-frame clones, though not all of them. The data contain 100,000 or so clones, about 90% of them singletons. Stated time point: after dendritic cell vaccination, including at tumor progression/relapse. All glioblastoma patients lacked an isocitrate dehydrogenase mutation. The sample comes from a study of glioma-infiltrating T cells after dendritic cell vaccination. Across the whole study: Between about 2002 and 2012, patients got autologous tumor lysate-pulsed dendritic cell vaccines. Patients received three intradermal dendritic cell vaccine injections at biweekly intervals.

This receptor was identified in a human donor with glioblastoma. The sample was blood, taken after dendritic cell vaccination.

Here the CDR3 DNA reads TGTGCCAGCAGCTTACACAGGAATCAGCCCCAGCATTTT. Residues: CASSLHRNQPQHF. This chain connects TRBV7-8 to TRBJ1-5, with D perhaps TRBD1 (5 bases). The germline gives CDR1 SGHVS, CDR2 FQNEAQ. V was clipped by 2 bases and J by 4 bases, with 6 bases between them. This CDR3 is built from 13 residues.